These T cell receptor beta chains were read from a single sample in a study of cytomegalovirus exposure and HLA in healthy donors. Sequencing used immunoSEQ multiplex PCR; TCRdb keeps in-frame clones, though not all of them. Among approximately 110,000 clones listed, just under 95% were seen once. The sequenced sample consisted of PBMCs. Receptors were obtained from a woman younger than 30 in good health and CMV-seronegative. Each CDR3 is given with its conserved first and last residue. D genes are given only for firm matches. Size is omitted from some rows. Given values are once, few, many or a class for expanded clones.

CDR3 DNA	CDR3 protein	V gene	J gene	clone size	D gene
TGTGCCAGCAGTCGACTTGGATCGAACACTGAAGCTTTCTTT	CASSRLGSNTEAFF	TRBV4-2	TRBJ1-1	.	.
TGTGCCAGCAGAACTAGCGGTTACAATGAGCAGTTCTTC	CASRTSGYNEQFF	TRBV6-1	TRBJ2-1	.	TRBD2
TGTGCCAGCAGCCCCTCTGAAAAACTGTTTTTT	CASSPSEKLFF	TRBV7-9	TRBJ1-4	.	.
TGTGCCAGCAGTCCTCGGGTGTCTTACGAGCAGTACTTC	CASSPRVSYEQYF	TRBV27	TRBJ2-7	.	.
TGTGCCAGCCGGGACATTACTGGAAACACCATATATTTT	CASRDITGNTIYF	TRBV28	TRBJ1-3	.	.
TGTGCCAGCAGTTTACCGGGACAGGATTCGGGAAACACCATATATTTT	CASSLPGQDSGNTIYF	TRBV2	TRBJ1-3	once	TRBD1
TGCGCCAGCAGCCGGGACAGATCTACCTACGAGCAGTACTTC	CASSRDRSTYEQYF	TRBV5-1	TRBJ2-7	.	TRBD1
TGTGCCAGCAGCCTAGATGTGGACAGCCTTGCTGGCTACACCTTC	CASSLDVDSLAGYTF	TRBV5-4	TRBJ1-2	.	.
TGTGCCAGTTGGGGGGGGCTACATAGTGGCTACACCTTC	CASWGGLHSGYTF	TRBV28	TRBJ1-2	once	.
TGTGCCAGCAGCCCTGGGACTAGCGGGAGGGTAGACGAGCAGTACTTC	CASSPGTSGRVDEQYF	TRBV7-3	TRBJ2-7	.	TRBD2
TGTGCCAGCAGCCTGACTAGCGGGAGGGATGAGCAGTTCTTC	CASSLTSGRDEQFF	TRBV7-6	TRBJ2-1	.	TRBD2
TGTGCCAGCAGCTATGGACAGAAGTATTACGAGCAGTACTTC	CASSYGQKYYEQYF	TRBV7-9	TRBJ2-7	.	.
TGCGCCAGCAGCTTGGTTTCGGGGACTGAAGCTTTCTTT	CASSLVSGTEAFF	TRBV5-1	TRBJ1-1	.	.
TGTGCCAGTAGTATACAGGCCAACACTGAAGCTTTCTTT	CASSIQANTEAFF	TRBV19	TRBJ1-1	.	.
TGCGCCAGCAGCAGAGACATGAACACTGAAGCTTTCTTT	CASSRDMNTEAFF	TRBV5-1	TRBJ1-1	.	.
TGTGCCAGCAGCACATTCCGGACAGAGACAACTAATGAAAAACTGTTTTTT	CASSTFRTETTNEKLFF	TRBV7-6	TRBJ1-4	.	.
TGTGCCAGCAGTTTGGTGGGACAGGGGGCTCTTAGTGGCTACACCTTC	CASSLVGQGALSGYTF	TRBV28	TRBJ1-2	.	TRBD1
TGCAGCGTCTCACAGGGGTTGGACACTGAAGCTTTCTTT	CSVSQGLDTEAFF	TRBV29-1	TRBJ1-1	.	TRBD1
TGCGCCAGCAGCTTGGCCCCGGCGGCAGATACGCAGTATTTT	CASSLAPAADTQYF	TRBV5-1	TRBJ2-3	.	.
TGTGCCAGCAGTCTGGGACAAACCTACGAGCAGTACTTC	CASSLGQTYEQYF	TRBV6-5	TRBJ2-7	.	.
TGTGCCAGCCGGGGGACAGCTCGGTCAAATCAGCCCCAGCATTTT	CASRGTARSNQPQHF	TRBV6-5	TRBJ1-5	.	TRBD1
TGTGCCAGCAGCGTGAGCGGGACGGGGCCCCAGCATTTT	CASSVSGTGPQHF	TRBV9	TRBJ1-5	.	.
TGTGCCAGCAGTTTTCTGGGACTAGCGCAAAGTCCAGATACGCAGTATTTT	CASSFLGLAQSPDTQYF	TRBV27	TRBJ2-3	.	TRBD2
TGTGCCAGTCGCAGGGGGCAAAAAAGGGAAAAACTGTTTTTT	CASRRGQKREKLFF	TRBV19	TRBJ1-4	.	TRBD1
TGTGCCTGTACAGGGGCCTTTAACTATGGCTACACCTTC	CACTGAFNYGYTF	TRBV30	TRBJ1-2	.	TRBD1
TGTGCCAGCAGTCGACAGGATTATGGCTACACCTTC	CASSRQDYGYTF	TRBV2	TRBJ1-2	.	.
TGTGCCTGGAAGCAAGGACAGGGGTCGTTTAATGAGCAGTTCTTC	CAWKQGQGSFNEQFF	TRBV30	TRBJ2-1	.	TRBD1
TGTGCCAGCAGCATGGGACAGTACTATGGCTACACCTTC	CASSMGQYYGYTF	TRBV11-2	TRBJ1-2	.	TRBD1
TGTGCCAGCAGCTTTCGTGGGGGACTAGACTACGAGCAGTACTTC	CASSFRGGLDYEQYF	TRBV7-6	TRBJ2-7	.	TRBD2
TGTGCCAGCAGTCCCCTCTTAAGCGGAAACACCATATATTTT	CASSPLLSGNTIYF	TRBV2	TRBJ1-3	.	.
TGTGCCAGCAGTATTCTAGAGGGGGCGGAAAGAGCTTTCTTT	CASSILEGAERAFF	TRBV2	TRBJ1-1	.	TRBD1
TGTGCCATCAGTGGGGGGGAAAGCTCTGGAAACACCATATATTTT	CAISGGESSGNTIYF	TRBV10-3	TRBJ1-3	.	.
TGTGCCAGCAGCTTCGGACAGGGACATCAGCCCCAGCATTTT	CASSFGQGHQPQHF	TRBV5-8	TRBJ1-5	.	TRBD1
TGTGCCAGCAGGGGACAGGGTTTCTACGAGCAGTACTTC	CASRGQGFYEQYF	TRBV2	TRBJ2-7	.	TRBD1
TGTGCCAGCAGTCGTGGAGTGGGACTAAGCAAAGAGACCCAGTACTTC	CASSRGVGLSKETQYF	TRBV27	TRBJ2-5	.	TRBD2
TGTGCCAGCACCGCCGGTGTGGGCACTGGGGCCAACGTCCTGACTTTC	CASTAGVGTGANVLTF	TRBV2	TRBJ2-6	.	.
TGTGCCAGCGCCCCTAGCGTTTTCTCCTACGAGCAGTACTTC	CASAPSVFSYEQYF	TRBV2	TRBJ2-7	.	.
TGTGCCAGCAGTTCCCTAGCGGGAGGTACCTACGAGCAGTACTTC	CASSSLAGGTYEQYF	TRBV28	TRBJ2-7	.	TRBD2
TGTGCCTGGAGTGTAGGGGGTGATGAAAAACTGTTTTTT	CAWSVGGDEKLFF	TRBV30	TRBJ1-4	.	.
TGTGCCAGCAGTCTGACTAGCGGATCCTACAATGAGCAGTTCTTC	CASSLTSGSYNEQFF	TRBV28	TRBJ2-1	.	TRBD2
TGCGCCAGCGGATCAGGGATAGTTCAGCCCCAGCATTTT	CASGSGIVQPQHF	TRBV4-1	TRBJ1-5	.	.
TGTGCCAGCAGTGAACTAGCGGGAGTGGGGACGCAGTATTTT	CASSELAGVGTQYF	TRBV6-1	TRBJ2-3	.	TRBD2
TGTGCCAGCAGTTTCGTGTGGGGCCTCCCGGTGGCGCAGTATTTT	CASSFVWGLPVAQYF	TRBV27	TRBJ2-3	.	.
TGCGCCAGCAGCCAAGGCGGCCGCCATCCGTACGAGCAGTACTTC	CASSQGGRHPYEQYF	TRBV4-1	TRBJ2-7	.	.
TGTGCCAGTACAGGACCTAGCGGGAGTCCTCCGAACACCGGGGAGCTGTTTTTT	CASTGPSGSPPNTGELFF	TRBV28	TRBJ2-2	.	TRBD2
TGTGCCAGCAGCGTAGGCTCGGGGAACACTGAAGCTTTCTTT	CASSVGSGNTEAFF	TRBV9	TRBJ1-1	.	.
TGTGCCAGCAGTTTACCTAGCGTGAGCTCCTACGAGCAGTACTTC	CASSLPSVSSYEQYF	TRBV28	TRBJ2-7	.	.
TGCGCCAGCAGCGCCGGGACTAGCGTATCCGAGCAGTACTTC	CASSAGTSVSEQYF	TRBV5-1	TRBJ2-7	.	TRBD2